Listed here are 19 T cell receptor beta chains from one sample, sequenced in a study of control samples from healthy donors and cancer patients (TCRdb year 2020). Receptor amplification or capture employed the immunoSEQ multiplex PCR assay. TCRdb re-hosts the immuneACCESS table, in-frame sequences only. Its copies lack some clones; in the studies checked, an unresolved V gene accounts for under half of them, and the cause for the rest is not known. The sample yields around 130,000 clones; roughly 90% were counted once. The ten top clones hold just over 7.5% of the sample. Sample: PBMCs. These receptors were collected from a man in his fifties with head and neck cancer.

This chain connects TRBV19 to TRBJ1-2, with TRBD1 matching over 7 bases. The CDR3 covers 14 residues. V lost 5 bases to trimming and J lost 7 bases; unmatched junction nucleotides: 10. Germline V lookup: CDR1 LNHDA, CDR2 SQIVND (reference sequence). As DNA, the CDR3 is TGTGCCAGTAGTCCAAGGACAGGCACCACTGGCTACACCTTC. It codes for CASSPRTGTTGYTF.

The V and J genes are TRBV4-2 and TRBJ2-6; the D gene is possibly TRBD1 (5 bases). V was shortened by 5 bases and J by 3 bases, with 11 bases between the two germline ends. This CDR3 has 15 residues. Germline lookup yields CDR1 LGHNA and CDR2 YNFKEQ. The CDR3 coding sequence is TGTGCCAGCAGCACAGGACAAGGTGGGGCCAACGTCCTGACTTTC. Translating gives CASSTGQGGANVLTF.

This clone was recorded a few times. The V and J genes are TRBV5-8 and TRBJ1-1; D gene uncertain. V was trimmed by 4 bases and J by 1 base, leaving 11 bases between them. Germline lookup yields CDR1 SGHTS and CDR2 YDEGEE. This CDR3 region has 14 residues. CDR3 in amino acids: CASSEGRWNTEAFF. DNA for the CDR3: TGTGCCAGCAGCGAAGGACGGTGGAACACTGAAGCTTTCTTT.

V is TRBV7-2 and J is TRBJ2-7; D is uncertain. Germline assignment: CDR1 SGHTA and CDR2 FQGNSA. V was cut by 1 base and J by 3 bases, with 7 bases left in between. The CDR3 loop spans 13 amino acids. The CDR3 spells CASSLVTNYEQYF. DNA for the CDR3: TGTGCCAGCAGCTTAGTTACAAACTACGAGCAGTACTTC.

The chain has TRBV28 and TRBJ2-2; perhaps TRBD1 as D (5 bases). The germline V gene has CDR1 MDHEN and CDR2 SYDVKM. Trimming pared 3 bases from V and 3 bases from J, leaving 14 bases between. This CDR3 contains 16 residues. The CDR3 nucleotides read TGTGCCAGCAGTTTGGGTTTTCTAGGGGACACCGGGGAGCTGTTTTTT. Its translation is CASSLGFLGDTGELFF. Full variable domain (outside the CDR3, taken from reference TRBV28 and TRBJ2-2): DVKVTQSSRYLVKRTGEKVFLECVQDMDHENMFWYRQDPGLGLRLIYFSYDVKMKEKGDIPEGYSVSREKKERFSLILESASTNQTSMYLCASSLGFLGDTGELFFGEGSRLTVL.

The chain combines TRBV6-6 with TRBJ1-1; weak D call: TRBD1 (5 bases). Trimming left V 5 bases short and J 6 bases short, with 16 bases between. The CDR3 loop spans 14 amino acids. CDR1 is MNHNY and CDR2 is SVGAGI in the germline V gene (reference sequence). The DNA for the CDR3 is TGTGCCAGCAGTCCCGCAGGGTCGGTCTCTGAAGCTTTCTTT. Its protein is CASSPAGSVSEAFF.

CDR3 protein: CASSSGLAVYEQYF. The CDR3 DNA reads as TGTGCCAGCAGCTCGGGACTAGCGGTGTACGAGCAGTACTTC. The chain is built from TRBV5-5 and TRBJ2-7; TRBD2 matches 11 bases. Losses at the gene ends were 3 bases for V and 4 bases for J; bases not matched to a gene: 3. The CDR3 sequence is 14 residues long. The germline V gene has CDR1 SGHKS and CDR2 YYEKEE (reference sequence). Looking up the rest from reference TRBV5-5 and TRBJ2-7 gives the full variable domain: DAGVTQSPTHLIKTRGQQVTLRCSPISGHKSVSWYQQVLGQGPQFIFQYYEKEERGRGNFPDRFSARQFPNYSSELNVNALLLGDSALYLCASSSGLAVYEQYFGPGTRLTVT.

The chain links TRBV4-1 to TRBJ2-7; D gene unclear. The CDR3 extends over 13 amino acids. Trimming took off 4 bases at V and 4 bases at J, with 11 bases between the two ends. CDR1 is MGHRA, CDR2 YSYEKL, per germline. CDR3 in amino acids: CASSPTFIYEQYF. CDR3 DNA: TGCGCCAGCAGCCCTACTTTTATTTACGAGCAGTACTTC.

The chain uses TRBV15 and TRBJ2-2; D may be TRBD1 (6 bases). The CDR3 runs to 14 residues. CDR1 and CDR2 (germline): LNHNV, YYDKDF (reference sequence). Trimming left V 0 bases short and J 6 bases short, with 8 bases between. The CDR3 loop reads CATSRDRTAGELFF. The CDR3 DNA reads TGTGCCACCAGCAGAGACCGGACAGCCGGGGAGCTGTTTTTT. The full variable domain, rest sourced from reference TRBV15 and TRBJ2-2, is DAMVIQNPRYQVTQFGKPVTLSCSQTLNHNVMYWYQQKSSQAPKLLFHYYDKDFNNEADTPDNFQSRRPNTSFCFLDIRSPGLGDTAMYLCATSRDRTAGELFFGEGSRLTVL.

This clone was counted a few times. The chain couples TRBV19 to TRBJ2-1; 9 nucleotides line up with TRBD2. This CDR3 contains 16 residues. Germline V gene sequence: CDR1 LNHDA, CDR2 SQIVND (reference sequence). After removal of 9 bases from V and 2 bases from J, the junction contained 11 bases not matched to a gene. This CDR3 reads CASQVGGRVPYNEQFF. The CDR3 DNA sequence: TGTGCCAGCCAGGTGGGCGGGAGGGTCCCCTACAATGAGCAGTTCTTC.

This clone was counted between two and nine times. The chain links TRBV12-3 or TRBV12-4 to TRBJ1-4; perhaps TRBD1 as D (6 bases). This CDR3 is 13 amino acids long. V shed 6 bases and J shed 6 bases, with 11 bases lying between them. The CDR3 sequence: CASRQGGDEKLFF. CDR3 DNA: TGTGCCAGCAGACAGGGTGGGGATGAAAAACTGTTTTTT.

The rearrangement joins TRBV5-4 to TRBJ1-1; D ambiguous. V was pared by 4 bases and J by 0 bases, with 10 bases between. This CDR3 comprises 14 residues. CDR1 is SGHNT and CDR2 is YYREEE in the germline V gene (reference sequence). CDR3 DNA sequence: TGTGCCAGCAGCCAGATGACGGTGAACACTGAAGCTTTCTTT. Translation gives CASSQMTVNTEAFF.

The J gene is TRBJ1-5, the V gene TRBV19, with TRBD1 as a possible D gene (5 bases). The germline CDR1 and CDR2 sequences are LNHDA and SQIVND (reference sequence). Deletions cut 7 bases from V and 4 bases from J, with 17 bases between. CDR3 length: 15 residues. The CDR3 DNA reads as TGTGCCAGTACCATCGACAGCGTCCTTAATCAGCCCCAGCATTTT. Its translation is CASTIDSVLNQPQHF.

The V and J genes are TRBV2 and TRBJ2-5; TRBD1 matches at 8 bases. With V trimmed by 8 bases and J by 5 bases, 10 bases remained unmatched. The CDR3 runs to 14 residues. The V gene's germline CDR1 is SNHLY and CDR2 FYNNEI. The CDR3 is CASQNGQGGETQYF. The DNA of the CDR3 is TGTGCCAGCCAAAACGGACAGGGTGGGGAGACCCAGTACTTC.

CDR3: CASSEAYVEELFF. In DNA, the CDR3 is TGTGCCAGCAGTGAAGCGTATGTTGAGGAGCTGTTTTTT. The chain couples TRBV2 to TRBJ2-2; D remains unclear. The CDR3 spans 13 residues. Germline CDR1 and CDR2: SNHLY and FYNNEI. V was clipped by 0 bases and J by 10 bases, with 9 bases between them.

This clone was counted a single time. The chain combines TRBV27 with TRBJ2-3; 8 bases map to TRBD1. V gave up 7 bases and J gave up 0 bases; unmatched junction bases: 6. The CDR3 has 15 residues. Germline V gene sequence: CDR1 MNHEY, CDR2 SMNVEV (reference sequence). The CDR3 protein is CASTRDRSSTDTQYF. The CDR3 DNA follows: TGTGCCAGCACCCGGGACAGGTCTAGCACAGATACGCAGTATTTT.

The chain couples TRBV29-1 to TRBJ1-4; the match to TRBD1 covers 9 bases. The junction had 1 base not matched to a gene; V was cut back by 5 bases and J by 6 bases. CDR1 is SQVTM, CDR2 ANQGSEA, per germline. There are 12 residues in the CDR3. The CDR3 nucleotides read TGCAGCGTTCGGACAGGGGATGAAAAACTGTTTTTT. Translation gives CSVRTGDEKLFF. Full variable domain (rest looked up from reference TRBV29-1 and TRBJ1-4): SAVISQKPSRDICQRGTSLTIQCQVDSQVTMMFWYRQQPGQSLTLIATANQGSEATYESGFVIDKFPISRPNLTFSTLTVSNMSPEDSSIYLCSVRTGDEKLFFGSGTQLSVL.

The gene calls are TRBV6-1 and TRBJ2-1; no reliable D call. Trimming took 3 bases from V and 4 from J, leaving 7 bases between them. Per germline, CDR1 MNHNS and CDR2 SASEGT. The CDR3 runs 13 residues. This CDR3 is CASSETQYNEQFF. Here the CDR3 DNA reads TGTGCCAGCAGTGAGACGCAGTACAATGAGCAGTTCTTC.

The V call is TRBV5-1, the J call TRBJ2-7; D not resolved. V dropped 3 bases and J dropped 2 bases, with 6 bases sitting between them. Per germline, CDR1 SGHRS and CDR2 YFSETQ. This CDR3 region has 12 residues. The CDR3 here is CASSSDPYEQYF. The DNA for the CDR3 is TGCGCCAGCAGCTCGGATCCCTACGAGCAGTACTTC.